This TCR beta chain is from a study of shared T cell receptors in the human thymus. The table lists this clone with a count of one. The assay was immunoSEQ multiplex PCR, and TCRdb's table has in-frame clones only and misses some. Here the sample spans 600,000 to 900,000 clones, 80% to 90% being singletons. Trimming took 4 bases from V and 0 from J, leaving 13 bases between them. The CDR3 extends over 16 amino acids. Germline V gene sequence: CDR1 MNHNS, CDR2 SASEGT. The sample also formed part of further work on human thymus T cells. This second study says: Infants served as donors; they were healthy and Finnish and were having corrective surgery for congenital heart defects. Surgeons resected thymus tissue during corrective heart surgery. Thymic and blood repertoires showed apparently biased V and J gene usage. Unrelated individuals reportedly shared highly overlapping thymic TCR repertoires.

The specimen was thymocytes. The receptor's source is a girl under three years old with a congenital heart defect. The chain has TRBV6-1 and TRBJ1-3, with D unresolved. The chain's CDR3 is CASSVRKDFSGNTIYF. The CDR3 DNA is TGTGCCAGCAGTGTTCGGAAGGACTTCTCTGGAAACACCATATATTTT.